Presented here are 13 T cell receptor beta chains from one specimen sequenced in a study of CD8+CD57+ T cells in acquired aplastic anemia. Genomic DNA constituted the template upon which TCR beta VDJ and CDR3 profiling was performed. TCRdb used MiXCR to reprocess the reads, holding one entry per CDR3 protein. The sample holds about 42,000 distinct CDR3 sequences, 68% seen once. Sequenced: sorted CD4+, CD8+, or CD8+CD57+ T cells (not recorded which) from PBMCs. The receptors derive from a human donor in good health, serving as a control.

The chain has TRBV7-2 and TRBJ2-2; possibly TRBD2 for D (5 bases). The V gene lost 5 bases and the J gene lost 2 bases, with 12 bases spanning the gap. Germline CDR1 and CDR2: SGHTA and FQGNSA. This CDR3 spans 15 amino acids. The CDR3 loop reads CASSTRELNTGELFF. DNA for the CDR3: TGTGCCAGCAGCACCCGGGAACTAAACACCGGGGAGCTGTTTTTT.

Only a few counts were recorded for this clonotype. This chain uses TRBV7-2 with TRBJ1-6, with D unclear. Deletions cut 1 base from V and 13 bases from J, with 17 bases between. The CDR3 consists of 15 residues. Germline CDR1 and CDR2: SGHTA and FQGNSA. DNA of the CDR3: TGTGCCAGCAGCTTAGGTCCGGGCCCAAAAATCCCCCTCCACTTT. Residues: CASSLGPGPKIPLHF. The full variable domain, completed using reference TRBV7-2 and TRBJ1-6, is GAGVSQSPSNKVTEKGKDVELRCDPISGHTALYWYRQSLGQGLEFLIYFQGNSAPDKSGLPSDRFSAERTGGSVSTLTIQRTQQEDSAVYLCASSLGPGPKIPLHFGNGTRLTVT.

The chain employs TRBV29-1 and TRBJ2-7, with D possibly being TRBD1 (5 bases). The CDR3 contains 12 residues. Trimming left V 4 bases short and J 1 base short, with 8 bases between. Germline CDR1 SQVTM, CDR2 ANQGSEA. The CDR3 loop reads CSVGQGSYEQYF. In DNA, the CDR3 is TGCAGCGTTGGCCAGGGATCCTACGAGCAGTACTTC.

This clonotype was detected only a few times. The V call is TRBV6-1, the J call TRBJ1-2; 10 bases line up with TRBD1. V lost 6 bases and J lost 4; bases outside the gene matches: 11. Germline-derived CDR1 and CDR2 are MNHNS and SASEGT. This CDR3 has 16 residues. The CDR3 sequence: CASSLQTGTGVYGYTF. The CDR3 DNA reads TGTGCCAGCAGCCTACAAACCGGGACAGGGGTCTATGGCTACACCTTC.

This sequence joins TRBV20-1 and TRBJ2-7; the match to TRBD1 covers 9 bases. The CDR3 runs to 15 residues. The junction had 7 bases not matched to a gene; V was cut back by 0 bases and J by 4 bases. The germline V gene encodes CDR1 DFQATT and CDR2 SNEGSKA (reference sequence). The CDR3, as DNA: TGCAGTGCTAGAGACCCGGGACAGGGTCTGTACGAGCAGTACTTC. It specifies CSARDPGQGLYEQYF.

The chain has TRBV11-1 and TRBJ1-1; TRBD1 aligns across 7 bases. Germline loops: CDR1 SGHAT, CDR2 FQDESV (reference sequence). The CDR3 is 16 amino acids. With 5 bases clipped from V and 2 bases from J, the junction kept 11 bases outside the gene matches. The CDR3 coding sequence is TGTGCCAGCAGCCAACAGGACAGGCGGGTAAACACTGAAGCTTTCTTT. It encodes CASSQQDRRVNTEAFF.

The sample holds a few counts of this clonotype. A read error may produce the germline difference seen at one junction end. CDR3 DNA: TGTACCAGCAGCGGACAAGGAGTGAACTACGAGCAGTACTTC. Its protein product is CTSSGQGVNYEQYF. The chain couples TRBV9 to TRBJ2-7; D possibly matches TRBD1 or TRBD2 (5 bases each). The CDR3 runs 14 residues. The germline V gene encodes CDR1 SGDLS and CDR2 YYNGEE.

This clonotype appeared once. J is TRBJ2-3 and V is TRBV15; 10 nucleotides match TRBD2. Germline V lookup: CDR1 LNHNV, CDR2 YYDKDF (reference sequence). CDR3 length equals 13 residues. V gave up 6 bases and J gave up 11 bases; unmatched junction bases: 8. Here the CDR3 reads CATRNVAGGEQYF. The CDR3 DNA is TGTGCCACCAGGAATGTAGCGGGGGGCGAGCAGTATTTT.

Note on this clonotype: A junction boundary mismatches the germline segment, possibly from a read error. The chain links TRBV5-1 to TRBJ2-7; tentative D call: TRBD2 (5 bases). The V gene's germline CDR1 is SGHRS and CDR2 YFSETQ. This CDR3 is 12 amino acids long. The CDR3 DNA reads TGTGCCAGCAGCTTCGCCGGGAACGAGCAGTACTTC. Amino acid sequence: CASSFAGNEQYF.

The chain is built from TRBV25-1 and TRBJ2-1, with D possibly TRBD1 on 5 matching bases. Trimming took 6 bases from V and 4 from J, leaving 13 bases between them. CDR3 length: 14 residues. Per the germline V gene, CDR1 is MGHDK and CDR2 is SYGVNS. In DNA form, the CDR3 reads TGTGCCAGCAGCGTAGTAAAGGGGTACAATGAGCAGTTCTTC. As protein: CASSVVKGYNEQFF.

This clonotype was detected once. The V gene is TRBV7-7, the J gene TRBJ2-5; no clear D gene. CDR3 length equals 13 residues. Trimming stripped 1 base from V and 4 bases from J, with 7 bases between. Germline lookup yields CDR1 SSHAT and CDR2 FNYEAQ (reference sequence). CDR3 amino acids: CASSLEALETQYF. The CDR3 coding sequence is TGTGCCAGCAGCTTAGAAGCTTTAGAGACCCAGTACTTC.

This clonotype turned up a few times. The chain joins TRBV29-1 to TRBJ1-3; no definite D call. The CDR3 is 11 residues long. Germline values: CDR1 SQVTM, CDR2 ANQGSEA. The V and J ends lost 3 bases and 3 bases respectively, with 3 bases between them. In DNA form, the CDR3 reads TGCAGCGTTGATGGTGGAAACACCATATATTTT. Its protein product is CSVDGGNTIYF. Full variable domain (remainder filled in from reference TRBV29-1 and TRBJ1-3): SAVISQKPSRDICQRGTSLTIQCQVDSQVTMMFWYRQQPGQSLTLIATANQGSEATYESGFVIDKFPISRPNLTFSTLTVSNMSPEDSSIYLCSVDGGNTIYFGEGSWLTVV.

The chain carries TRBV29-1 and TRBJ2-7; the match to TRBD1 covers 7 bases. This CDR3 is 13 amino acids long. Germline V lookup: CDR1 SQVTM, CDR2 ANQGSEA. The V segment lost 6 bases and the J segment 0 bases; nucleotides outside the gene matches: 5. For the CDR3, the DNA is TGCAGCGTGCTGGGACAGTCCTCCTACGAGCAGTACTTC. This codes for CSVLGQSSYEQYF.